Here is one T cell receptor (beta chain) with its context. Antigen unknown. The sample comes from a study of blood T cells in healthy people across ages. In the study overall: Through template switching, about one barcoded beta molecule was captured per two T cells, as measured in model experiments.

Isolation recovered at least 7 million PBMCs from every sample. Findings and limits, study-wide: Among long-lived donors, naive CD4+ cells were more numerous and diversity higher than in aged donors. Among T cells, TCR beta diversity per million cells dropped roughly linearly as age rose.

Then a second PCR, running roughly 7 to 12 cycles, was carried out with a sample-barcoded 5' primer and a J-beta primer mix. TCRdb re-analysed the 5' RACE reads in MiXCR, keeping a single row per CDR3 protein. This sample carries under 2 million distinct CDR3 sequences, roughly 30% of them seen once, and the ten largest clones take over 9%. CDR1 and CDR2 (germline): MNHNS, SASEGT. Trimming cost V 1 base and J 8 bases, with 11 bases left between them. CDR3 length: 14 amino acids. This clonotype originated in a woman in her 30s in good health. This rearrangement joins TRBV6-1 to TRBJ1-4, with D tentatively TRBD1 (5 bases). Sequenced material: blood. The CDR3 DNA sequence: TGTGCCAGCAGTGAAGACAGGTATCCGGAAAAACTGTTTTTT. Encoded protein: CASSEDRYPEKLFF.